This T cell receptor (beta chain) was obtained from a study of T cell responses to AZD1222 COVID-19 vaccine (dated by TCRdb to the early 2020s). In terms of the full investigation: Because spike-specific TCR depth and breadth did not differ between the two schedules, AZD1222 recipients who got a second dose at roughly 4 weeks were pooled with those who got a second dose at roughly 12 weeks. TCR sequencing covered more than 230 trial participants: around 210 given two doses of AZD1222 and 26 given two doses of MenACWY control vaccine. Enrollment into the trials was organized by age into subgroups of 18-55, 56-69 and 70-plus years, and those subgroups contained around 150, 28 and 57 TCR-sequenced participants, respectively.

In regard to this clone: The antigen it binds to is not known. No much larger clone exists at a distance of one base, and base qualities are not known. The sample carries other DNA sequences with the same CDR3.

In the paper's terms, the time point label means: baseline before first vaccination. The vaccinee samples were drawn from two UK trials, COV001 and COV002, one of which was a single-blind randomized controlled phase 2/3 trial testing AZD1222 (ChAdOx1 nCoV-19) in healthy adults. For TCRbeta chain sequencing, PBMC samples from trial participants were taken at day 0 and at day 28 after the second dose. The paper's findings and limits, for the study overall: Conclusions about previously exposed vaccinees are limited, since just five or six AZD1222 recipients were seropositive for SARS-CoV-2 at baseline. The vaccine-associated CD4 TCRs covered the entire spike protein, and the dominant responses fell in regions 160-218 and 743-854. Participants were mostly white British and included more females than males, and it was suggested by the authors that clonal diversity may have been underestimated. After two AZD1222 doses, both the breadth and the depth of spike-specific TCRs were significantly higher than at day 0 and than in MenACWY recipients. Because no day 14 peak-response samples were available, the repertoires could be characterized only after the peak T cell response. Reportedly, almost half of the unique spike-specific TCRs recognized epitopes lying outside the regions that are mutated in the B.1.351 and B.1.1.7 variants. In the small 56-69-year group, the increase in depth fell short of significance, most likely because of low power.

The CDR3 regions of human TCRbeta chains were analyzed by immunosequencing. The original methods were these. TCRs in the repertoires were matched against a reference library of SARS-CoV-2-specific TCRs that had been generated with the MIRA antigen-specificity platform. Breadth was defined as the fraction of unique TCRs that were SARS-CoV-2-associated, and depth was defined as the fraction of total T cells that were SARS-CoV-2-associated. Using the MIRA data, every spike-specific TCR was mapped to the spike region that the TCR reacted to and assigned to either a CD4 or a CD8 class. Log10-transformed breadth and depth values were compared by one-way ANOVA with Sidak's multiple comparisons tests. In its TCRdb copy, this immuneACCESS table keeps in-frame sequences only and misses some clones. Where compared with another copy, unresolved V genes explain less than half of these, and the others have no known cause. D and trimming come from the DNA, and the V and J calls and clone size come from that table. This sample has 150,000 to 180,000 clones in its table, and roughly nine tenths of those were observed once. The ten most abundant clones make up under 20% of the sample.

Trimming costs V 0 bases and J 0 bases, and their ends lie 12 bases apart. The CDR3 numbers 16 residues from cysteine through phenylalanine. The CDR3 DNA has 48 bases and is translated from base 1. The germline V gene yields SGHRS for CDR1 and YFSETQ for CDR2. This clonotype was sampled from an adult in good health. Material: peripheral blood, obtained on day 0 of AZD1222 vaccination. This receptor chain uses TRBV5-1 and TRBJ1-1; TRBD1 is perhaps the D gene, given 6 matching bases. CDR3 loop: CASSLVAGDMNTEAFF. In nucleotide form, the sequence is TGCGCCAGCAGCTTGGTGGCAGGGGACATGAACACTGAAGCTTTCTTT.